This T cell receptor beta chain derives from a study of Graves' ophthalmopathy and Graves' hyperthyroidism. This clonotype was observed a handful of times. No antigen is known for it. The study, taken as a whole, reports: A roughly 76% specificity and 87.88% sensitivity were achieved by a 13-signature model that separated ophthalmopathy from stable hyperthyroidism. Blood repertoires reportedly contained most expanded thyroid clonotypes above 0.001 frequency.

In donors with ophthalmopathy, activity was moderate-to-severe, with CAS ≥3, NOSPECS ≥4 and duration under 3 months. PBMCs were isolated from a roughly 10 ml sample of fresh peripheral blood. Amplification of the TCR beta CDR3 regions used RNA transcripts (as template). RT-PCR was first run with HTBI primers, then multiplex PCR in a second round. A single record per CDR3 protein comes from TCRdb applying MiXCR to the multiplex PCR reads. This sample has around 670,000 distinct CDR3 sequences, with 40% found just once. The sequenced sample was peripheral blood. The TCR comes from an adult man with Graves' ophthalmopathy.

This CDR3 is CSAADVRDAGLNYGYTF. The CDR3 nucleotides are TGCAGTGCTGCCGATGTTCGAGACGCGGGCTTGAACTATGGCTACACCTTC. The V gene is TRBV20-1, the J gene TRBJ1-2, with D unresolved. Trimming removed 5 bases from V and 2 bases from J, with 24 bases in between. Germline values: CDR1 DFQATT, CDR2 SNEGSKA (reference sequence). The CDR3 contains 17 residues.